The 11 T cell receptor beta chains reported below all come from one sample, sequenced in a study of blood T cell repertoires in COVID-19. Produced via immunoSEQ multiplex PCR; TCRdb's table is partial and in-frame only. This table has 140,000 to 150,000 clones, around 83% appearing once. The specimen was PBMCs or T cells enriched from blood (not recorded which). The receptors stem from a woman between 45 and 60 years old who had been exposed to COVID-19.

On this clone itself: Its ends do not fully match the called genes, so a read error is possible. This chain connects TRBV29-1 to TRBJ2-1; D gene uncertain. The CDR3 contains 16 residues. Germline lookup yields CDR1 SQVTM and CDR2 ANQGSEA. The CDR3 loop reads CSVEGITPRSYNEQFF. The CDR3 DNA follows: TGCAGCGTGGAAGGAATAACACCCAGGTCCTACAATGAGCAGTTCTTC.

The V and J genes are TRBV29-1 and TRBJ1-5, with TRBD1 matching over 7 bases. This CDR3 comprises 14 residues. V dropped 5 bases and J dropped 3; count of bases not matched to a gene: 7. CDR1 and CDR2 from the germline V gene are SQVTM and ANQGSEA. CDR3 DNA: TGCAGCGTTCGGAACAGGGGAATCAATCAGCCCCAGCATTTT. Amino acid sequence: CSVRNRGINQPQHF.

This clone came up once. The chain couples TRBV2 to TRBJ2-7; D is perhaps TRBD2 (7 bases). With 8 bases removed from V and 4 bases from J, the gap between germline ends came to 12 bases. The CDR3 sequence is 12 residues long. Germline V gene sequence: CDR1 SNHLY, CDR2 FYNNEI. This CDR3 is CASVGGLYEQYF. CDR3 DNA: TGTGCCAGCGTGGGGGGGCTTTACGAGCAGTACTTC.

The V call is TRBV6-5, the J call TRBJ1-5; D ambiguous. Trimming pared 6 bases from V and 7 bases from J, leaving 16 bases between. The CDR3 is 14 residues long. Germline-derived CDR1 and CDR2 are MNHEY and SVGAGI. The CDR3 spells CASSSGEGRQPQHF. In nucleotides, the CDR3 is TGTGCCAGCAGCTCTGGGGAGGGTAGGCAGCCCCAGCATTTT.

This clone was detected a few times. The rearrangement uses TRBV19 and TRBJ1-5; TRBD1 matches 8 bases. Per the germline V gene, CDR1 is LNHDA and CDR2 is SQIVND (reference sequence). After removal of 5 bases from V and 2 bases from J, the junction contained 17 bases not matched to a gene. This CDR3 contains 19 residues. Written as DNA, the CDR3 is TGTGCCAGTAGTTCACTCGTGACAGGGGAGCGGCTTGGCAATCAGCCCCAGCATTTT. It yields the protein CASSSLVTGERLGNQPQHF.

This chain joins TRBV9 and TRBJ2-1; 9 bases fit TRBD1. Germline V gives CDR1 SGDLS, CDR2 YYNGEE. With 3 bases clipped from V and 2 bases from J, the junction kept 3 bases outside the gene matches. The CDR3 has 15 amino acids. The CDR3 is CASSEQGATYNEQFF. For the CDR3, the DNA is TGTGCCAGCAGCGAACAGGGGGCCACCTACAATGAGCAGTTCTTC.

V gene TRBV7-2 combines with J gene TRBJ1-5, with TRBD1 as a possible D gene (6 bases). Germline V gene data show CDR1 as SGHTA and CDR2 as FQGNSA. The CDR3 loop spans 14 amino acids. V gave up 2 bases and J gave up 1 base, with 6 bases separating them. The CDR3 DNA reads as TGTGCCAGCAGCTTACAGGGGAGCAATCAGCCCCAGCATTTT. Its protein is CASSLQGSNQPQHF.

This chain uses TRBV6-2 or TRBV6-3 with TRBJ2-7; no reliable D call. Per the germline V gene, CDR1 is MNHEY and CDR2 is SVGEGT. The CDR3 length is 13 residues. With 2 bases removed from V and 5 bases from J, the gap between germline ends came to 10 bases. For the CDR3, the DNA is TGTGCCAGCAGTTACGAGGTTAAGGACGAGCAGTACTTC. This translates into CASSYEVKDEQYF.

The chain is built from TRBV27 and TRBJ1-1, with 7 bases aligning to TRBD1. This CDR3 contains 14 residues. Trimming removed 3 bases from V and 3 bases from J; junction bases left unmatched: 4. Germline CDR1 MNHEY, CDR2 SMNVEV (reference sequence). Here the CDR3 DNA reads TGTGCCAGCAGTTTTGAGGGGGCCCACACTGAAGCTTTCTTT. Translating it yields CASSFEGAHTEAFF.

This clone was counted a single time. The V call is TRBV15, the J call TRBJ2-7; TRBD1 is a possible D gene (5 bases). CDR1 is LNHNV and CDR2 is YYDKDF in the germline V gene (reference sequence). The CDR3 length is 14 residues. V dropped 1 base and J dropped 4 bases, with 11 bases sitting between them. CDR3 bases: TGTGCCACCAGCAGAGGAGTCAGGGATTACGAGCAGTACTTC. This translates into CATSRGVRDYEQYF.

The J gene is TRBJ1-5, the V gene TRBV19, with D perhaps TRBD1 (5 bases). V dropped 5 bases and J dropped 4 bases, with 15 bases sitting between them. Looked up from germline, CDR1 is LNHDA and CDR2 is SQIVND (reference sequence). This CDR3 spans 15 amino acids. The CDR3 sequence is CASSALGGANQPQHF. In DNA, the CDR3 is TGTGCCAGTAGTGCCCTCGGAGGGGCGAATCAGCCCCAGCATTTT.